The clone carrying this T cell receptor (beta chain) showed up many times. The sample originates from a study of regulatory T cells in long-lasting Graves disease. The time point: persistent/refractory GD, antithyroid drugs over 5 years with positive TRAb. There was RNA extracted from PBMCs, and the TCR library was made from it. A blood draw put about 9 milliliters of peripheral blood into EDTA tubes. Germline CDR1 and CDR2: MDHEN and SYDVKM. This CDR3 is 16 amino acids long. V was clipped by 5 bases and J by 6 bases; unmatched bases: 15. Libraries of TCR beta came from iRepertoire HTBI primers plus Arm-PCR of CDR3 regions. In the original analysis: Throughout the samples, researchers identified 60 to 70 TRBV and approximately 14 TRBJ segments. TCRdb reprocessed the multiplex PCR reads via MiXCR and lists one record per CDR3 protein. TCRdb, not the original authors, processed these V and J calls. The top ten hold 40% to 55% of the sample, which has 700,000 or so distinct CDR3 sequences, 30% seen once.

The V and J genes are TRBV28 and TRBJ1-2; 7 positions agree with TRBD1. The source was peripheral blood mononuclear cells (PBMCs), collected when the disease was refractory, from a patient treated with antithyroid drugs. The receptor's source is a female donor with Graves disease. The CDR3 DNA reads TGTGCCAGCAGTAACAGGGGCCCCCCGGGGTTTGATGGCTACACCTTC. As protein: CASSNRGPPGFDGYTF.